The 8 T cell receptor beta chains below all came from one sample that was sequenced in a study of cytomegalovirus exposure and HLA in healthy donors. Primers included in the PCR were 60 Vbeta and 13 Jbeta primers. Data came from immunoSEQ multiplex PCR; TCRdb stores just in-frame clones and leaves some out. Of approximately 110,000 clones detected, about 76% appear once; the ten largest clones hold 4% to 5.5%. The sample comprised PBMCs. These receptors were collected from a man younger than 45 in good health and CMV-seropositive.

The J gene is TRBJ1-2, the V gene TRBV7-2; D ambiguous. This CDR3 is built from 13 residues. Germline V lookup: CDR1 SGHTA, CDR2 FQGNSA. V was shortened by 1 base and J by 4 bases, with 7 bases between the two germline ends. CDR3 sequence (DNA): TGTGCCAGCAGCTTAGTTAGTCTCTATGGCTACACCTTC. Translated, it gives CASSLVSLYGYTF.

The CDR3 is CASSSGTGELETQYF. For the CDR3, the DNA is TGTGCCAGCAGCTCCGGGACAGGGGAGTTGGAGACCCAGTACTTC. J is TRBJ2-5 and V is TRBV5-4, with TRBD1 matching over 10 bases. The CDR3 sequence is 15 residues long. Germline lookup yields CDR1 SGHNT and CDR2 YYREEE (reference sequence). Germline trimming cut 3 bases from V and 5 bases from J; bases unmatched to any gene: 7. Full variable domain (missing parts from reference TRBV5-4 and TRBJ2-5): ETGVTQSPTHLIKTRGQQVTLRCSSQSGHNTVSWYQQALGQGPQFIFQYYREEENGRGNFPPRFSGLQFPNYSSELNVNALELDDSALYLCASSSGTGELETQYFGPGTRLLVL.

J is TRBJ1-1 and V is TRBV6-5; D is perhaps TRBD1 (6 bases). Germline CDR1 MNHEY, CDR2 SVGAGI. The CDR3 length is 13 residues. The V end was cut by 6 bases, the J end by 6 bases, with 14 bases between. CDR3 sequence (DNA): TGTGCCAGCAGGGTCAGGGGCAACGCTGAAGCTTTCTTT. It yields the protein CASRVRGNAEAFF.

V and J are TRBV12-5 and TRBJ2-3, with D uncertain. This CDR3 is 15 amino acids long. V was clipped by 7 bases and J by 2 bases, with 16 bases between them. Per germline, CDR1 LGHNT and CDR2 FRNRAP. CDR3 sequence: CASAPLGDFTDTQYF. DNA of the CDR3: TGTGCTAGTGCCCCCCTTGGAGATTTCACAGATACGCAGTATTTT.

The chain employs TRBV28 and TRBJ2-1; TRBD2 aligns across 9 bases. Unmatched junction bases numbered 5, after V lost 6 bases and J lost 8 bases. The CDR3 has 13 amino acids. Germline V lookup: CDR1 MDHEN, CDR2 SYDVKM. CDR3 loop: CASRGGGADEQFF. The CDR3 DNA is TGTGCCAGCAGGGGCGGGGGGGCTGATGAGCAGTTCTTC.

The CDR3 bases are TGTGCCAGCAGTCCCCGCCAACAGGGCTATGGCTACACCTTC. Translation: CASSPRQQGYGYTF. V and J are TRBV2 and TRBJ1-2, with D possibly being TRBD1 (6 bases). Germline values: CDR1 SNHLY, CDR2 FYNNEI. There are 14 residues in the CDR3. Deletions cut 5 bases from V and 4 bases from J, with 14 bases between.

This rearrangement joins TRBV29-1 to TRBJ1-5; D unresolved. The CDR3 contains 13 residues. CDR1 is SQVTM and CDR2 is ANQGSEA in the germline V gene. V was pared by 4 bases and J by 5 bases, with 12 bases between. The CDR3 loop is CSVAYREHQPQHF. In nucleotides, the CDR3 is TGCAGCGTTGCTTATAGGGAGCATCAGCCCCAGCATTTT.

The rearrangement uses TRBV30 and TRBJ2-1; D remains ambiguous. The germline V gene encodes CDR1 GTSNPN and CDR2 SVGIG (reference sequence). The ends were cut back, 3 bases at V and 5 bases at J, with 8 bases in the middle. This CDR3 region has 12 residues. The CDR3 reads CAWSPPDNEQFF. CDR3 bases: TGTGCCTGGAGCCCCCCAGACAATGAGCAGTTCTTC.